This T cell receptor beta chain appears in the sequencing data of a study of technical replicates of blood from a handful of donors. Germline assignment: CDR1 SGHNT and CDR2 YYREEE (reference sequence). The length of the CDR3 is 11 residues. Trimming took 4 bases from V and 10 from J, leaving 9 bases between them. The repertoire was sequenced with immunoSEQ multiplex PCR; TCRdb's copy has only in-frame clones and lacks some. This table holds around 76,000 clones, 80% to 95% found once. This TCR came from a human donor in good health. V is TRBV5-4 and J is TRBJ2-1; TRBD1 might be the D (7 bases). The sequenced sample consisted of T cells isolated from PBMCs. CDR3 bases: TGTGCCAGCAGCCCAGGGGGGGAGCAGTTCTTC. Translating it yields CASSPGGEQFF.